This record concerns one T cell receptor (beta chain) sequence. The PCR used 60 Vbeta and 13 Jbeta primers. Measured with immunoSEQ multiplex PCR; TCRdb has only the in-frame clones, and not every one. The table shows fewer than 200,000 clones, with around 73% occurring only once. These data come from a study of cytomegalovirus exposure and HLA in healthy donors. Germline-derived CDR1 and CDR2 are SGHTA and FQGNSA. CDR3 length: 18 amino acids. V lost 5 bases, J lost 2 bases, and 6 bases stayed unmatched. Sequenced material: PBMCs. The rearrangement uses TRBV7-2 and TRBJ2-1, with 16 positions matching TRBD2. The sequence derives from a woman under 30 in good health and CMV-seropositive. The CDR3: CASSRLGTSGGAYNEQFF. DNA of the CDR3: TGTGCCAGCAGCCGGCTCGGGACTAGCGGGGGGGCCTACAATGAGCAGTTCTTC.